These T cell receptor beta chains were read from a single sample in a study of cytomegalovirus exposure and HLA in healthy donors. Measured with immunoSEQ multiplex PCR; TCRdb has only the in-frame clones, and not every one. The table has 120,000 to 150,000 clones, about four fifths seen once. Material for sequencing was PBMCs. The receptors stem from a male donor in good health and CMV-seronegative. The CDR3 runs from the conserved cysteine through the conserved F or W. D genes are given only for firm matches. Some rows have no size entry. The others give once, few or many, or a class for an expanded clone.

j_call | clone_size | d_call | v_call | cdr3_nt | cdr3_aa
TRBJ1-1 | . | . | TRBV20-1 | TGCAGTGCTATTCAGGGTTCAGCTTTCTTT | CSAIQGSAFF
TRBJ1-4 | . | TRBD1 | TRBV27 | TGTGCCAGCAGTTCCCGGGACAGGGTATTTGGTGAAAAACTGTTTTTT | CASSSRDRVFGEKLFF
TRBJ1-2 | . | . | TRBV5-1 | TGCGCCAGCAGCTCCACCCTTACGGCGGGCTATGGCTACACCTTC | CASSSTLTAGYGYTF
TRBJ2-5 | . | . | TRBV19 | TGTGCCAGTAGTATGGGAGGGGGGGGCCCAGAAGAGACCCAGTACTTC | CASSMGGGGPEETQYF
TRBJ1-6 | . | TRBD1 | TRBV19 | TGTGCCAGTAATCCGGGACAGGGGAATTCACCCCTCCACTTT | CASNPGQGNSPLHF
TRBJ1-5 | few | . | TRBV19 | TGTGCCAGTAGTACTTCGCGACAGGTATATGGCCAGCCCCAGCATTTT | CASSTSRQVYGQPQHF
TRBJ1-1 | . | . | TRBV29-1 | TGCAGCGTTGGCCCCACGACAGGTCGCACTGAAGCTTTCTTT | CSVGPTTGRTEAFF
TRBJ2-3 | once | TRBD1 | TRBV5-1 | TGCGCCAGCAGCTTGGAGTGGACAGGGACCACAGATACGCAGTATTTT | CASSLEWTGTTDTQYF
TRBJ2-7 | . | TRBD2 | TRBV30 | TGTGCCTGGAGCGTAGCGGGGGGCTCCTACGAGCAGTACTTC | CAWSVAGGSYEQYF
TRBJ1-1 | once | TRBD1 | TRBV9 | TGTGCCAGCAGCGAAGACAGGGTTTCGGACACTGAAGCTTTCTTT | CASSEDRVSDTEAFF
TRBJ2-7 | . | . | TRBV7-7 | TGTGCTAGCAGCCACGGGACTGGGGCCGAGCAGTACTTC | CASSHGTGAEQYF
TRBJ2-5 | . | . | TRBV6-5 | TGTGCCAGCAGTTCAGGGTGGGAGACCCAGTACTTC | CASSSGWETQYF
TRBJ2-5 | . | TRBD1 | TRBV19 | TGTGCCAGTAGTCTCGGACAGGGATTGGGGCAAGAGACCCAGTACTTC | CASSLGQGLGQETQYF
TRBJ2-1 | . | . | TRBV18 | TGTGCCAGCTCACCACCCGACAATGAGCAGTTCTTC | CASSPPDNEQFF
TRBJ2-2 | . | TRBD1 | TRBV10-3 | TGTGCCATCAGTGAGTCGGACAGGGGGGAAGCGAACACCGGGGAGCTGTTTTTT | CAISESDRGEANTGELFF
TRBJ2-3 | . | . | TRBV11-2 | TGTGCCAGCAGCTCCCTCAGGACAGACACAGATACGCAGTATTTT | CASSSLRTDTDTQYF
TRBJ1-5 | . | . | TRBV7-9 | TGTGCCAGCAGCTTCAGGAATAGCAATCAGCCCCAGCATTTT | CASSFRNSNQPQHF
TRBJ2-5 | . | TRBD2 | TRBV5-4 | TGTGCCAGCAGCGCCGGTAGCGGGGGCGGGGAGACCCAGTACTTC | CASSAGSGGGETQYF
TRBJ2-7 | . | TRBD1 | TRBV9 | TGTGCCAGCAGCGTCACAGGGGGGTCCTACGAGCAGTACTTC | CASSVTGGSYEQYF
TRBJ2-5 | . | TRBD2 | TRBV5-1 | TGCGCCAGCAGGCTAGCGGGAGGAGAGACCCAGTACTTC | CASRLAGGETQYF
TRBJ2-7 | . | . | TRBV10-1 | TGCGCCAGCAGTGACTCTAAAGTCGTGGGGCCATACGAGCAGTACTTC | CASSDSKVVGPYEQYF
TRBJ2-7 | . | . | TRBV19 | TGTGCCAGTAGTAGCGGGACTGGCTACGAGCAGTACTTC | CASSSGTGYEQYF